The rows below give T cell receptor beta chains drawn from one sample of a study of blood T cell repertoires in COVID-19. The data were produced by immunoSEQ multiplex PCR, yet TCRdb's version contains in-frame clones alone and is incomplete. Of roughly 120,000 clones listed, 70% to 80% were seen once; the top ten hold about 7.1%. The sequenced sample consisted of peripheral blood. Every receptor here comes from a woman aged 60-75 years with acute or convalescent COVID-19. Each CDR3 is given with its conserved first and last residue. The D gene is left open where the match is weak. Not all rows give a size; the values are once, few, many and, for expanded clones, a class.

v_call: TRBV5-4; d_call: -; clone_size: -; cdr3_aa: CASSLSVGSRGYNSPLHF
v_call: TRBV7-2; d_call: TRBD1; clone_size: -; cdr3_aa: CASSSVGQGKSPLHF
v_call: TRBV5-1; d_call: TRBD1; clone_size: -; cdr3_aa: CASSLQGQGGTETQYF
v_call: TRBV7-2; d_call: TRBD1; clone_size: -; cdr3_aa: CASSLTGADSPLHF
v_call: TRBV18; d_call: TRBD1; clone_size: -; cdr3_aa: CASSPANLGQGMGTEAFF
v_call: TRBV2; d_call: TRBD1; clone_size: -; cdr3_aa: CASSETGGAGAFF
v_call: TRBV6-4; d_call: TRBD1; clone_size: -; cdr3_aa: CASSDSRVPGQGEGPRVTEAFF
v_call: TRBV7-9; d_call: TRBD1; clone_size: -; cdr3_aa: CASSYTGGVSYEQYF
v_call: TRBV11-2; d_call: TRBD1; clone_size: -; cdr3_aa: CASSIGQGGSPLHF
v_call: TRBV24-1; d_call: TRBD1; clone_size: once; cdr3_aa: CATSDRWTGGIEQYF
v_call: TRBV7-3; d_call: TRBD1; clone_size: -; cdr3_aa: CASSLDREAEAFF
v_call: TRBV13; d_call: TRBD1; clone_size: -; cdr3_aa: CASSPVTGDNEQFF
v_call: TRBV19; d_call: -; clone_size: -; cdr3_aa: CASSPGAPGYQETQYF
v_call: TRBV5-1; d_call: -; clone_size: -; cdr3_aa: CASSLDVQGSAGELFF
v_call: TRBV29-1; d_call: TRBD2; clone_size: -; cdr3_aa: CSVLGTSPTSDTQYF
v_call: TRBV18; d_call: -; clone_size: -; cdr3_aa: CASSTDLSGLTEAFF
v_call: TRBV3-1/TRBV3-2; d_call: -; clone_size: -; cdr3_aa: CASSLQTNYGYTF